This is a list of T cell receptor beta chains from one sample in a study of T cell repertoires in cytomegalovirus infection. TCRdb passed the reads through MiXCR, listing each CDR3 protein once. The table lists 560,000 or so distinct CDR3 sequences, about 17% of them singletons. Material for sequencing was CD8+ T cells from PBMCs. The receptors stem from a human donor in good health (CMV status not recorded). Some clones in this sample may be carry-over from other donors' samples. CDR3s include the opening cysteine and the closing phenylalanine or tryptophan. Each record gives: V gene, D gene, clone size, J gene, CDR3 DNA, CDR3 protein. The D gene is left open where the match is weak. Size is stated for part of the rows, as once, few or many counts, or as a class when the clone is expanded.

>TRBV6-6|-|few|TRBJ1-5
TGTGCCAGCACCCTGGGGGGGGGGGACAATCAGCCCCAGCATTTT
CASTLGGGDNQPQHF
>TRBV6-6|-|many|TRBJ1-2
TGTGCCAGCAGTTACTCTCCAGAGAATTATGGCTACACCTTC
CASSYSPENYGYTF
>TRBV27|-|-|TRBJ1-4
TGTGCCAGCAGTTTAACATTGGGTGGAAGCCCTAATGAAAAACTGTTTTTT
CASSLTLGGSPNEKLFF
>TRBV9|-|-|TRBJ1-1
TGTGCCAGCAGCGTTAGAGAGGAAAGTTCCACTGAAGCTTTCTTT
CASSVREESSTEAFF
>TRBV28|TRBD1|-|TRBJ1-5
TGTGCCAGCAGCCCCCTTAGGGGGCGGGAGCCCCAGCATTTT
CASSPLRGREPQHF
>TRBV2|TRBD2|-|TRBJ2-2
TGTGCCAGCAGTGAAGCAGCGGGAGGTAACGGGGAGCTGTTTTTT
CASSEAAGGNGELFF
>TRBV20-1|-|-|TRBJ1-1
TGCAGTGCCAGTCCCGTCGAGGACACTGAAGCTTTCTTT
CSASPVEDTEAFF
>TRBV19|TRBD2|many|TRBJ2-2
TGTGCCAGTAAACTCAGCGGGAGGGCGCACGGGGAGCTGTTTTTT
CASKLSGRAHGELFF
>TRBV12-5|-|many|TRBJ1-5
TGTGCTAGTGGCGGGGGTTATAGCAATCAGCCCCAGCATTTT
CASGGGYSNQPQHF
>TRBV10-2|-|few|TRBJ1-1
TGCGCCAGCACTGAAACTAGGGGGGGCACTGAAGCTTTCTTT
CASTETRGGTEAFF